This entry lists 32 T cell receptor beta chains sequenced from one sample in a study of cytotoxic CD8 clonotypes in ibrutinib-treated CLL. TCRdb keeps only in-frame clones here, not all; method: immunoSEQ multiplex PCR. This table has 150,000 to 200,000 clones, nearly 90% appearing once. Source: PBMCs, taken at disease progression, from a patient treated with ibrutinib. All receptors come from a human donor with chronic lymphocytic leukemia.

The V and J genes are TRBV19 and TRBJ1-5; weak D call: TRBD1 (6 bases). This CDR3 has 14 amino acids. Germline loops: CDR1 LNHDA, CDR2 SQIVND (reference sequence). V shed 7 bases and J shed 6 bases, with 16 bases lying between them. The CDR3 loop reads CASNMRGGSQPQHF. The CDR3 bases are TGTGCCAGTAACATGAGGGGGGGCAGTCAGCCCCAGCATTTT.

The chain combines TRBV18 with TRBJ2-7; no reliable D call. The CDR3 sequence is 12 residues long. Trimming removed 3 bases at V and 4 bases at J, with 7 bases between. Germline assignment: CDR1 KGHSH and CDR2 LQKENI. Here the CDR3 reads CASSPNGYEQYF. The CDR3 region has the DNA TGTGCCAGCTCACCCAACGGGTACGAGCAGTACTTC.

The chain links TRBV19 to TRBJ1-5, with TRBD1 matching over 10 bases. V lost 7 bases and J lost 6; bases outside the gene matches: 9. Germline-derived CDR1 and CDR2 are LNHDA and SQIVND (reference sequence). This CDR3 has 15 amino acids. CDR3 nucleotide sequence: TGTGCCAGTACTCTAGGACAGGGGGGACGTCAGCCCCAGCATTTT. This sequence encodes CASTLGQGGRQPQHF. Full variable domain (remainder filled in from reference TRBV19 and TRBJ1-5): DGGITQSPKYLFRKEGQNVTLSCEQNLNHDAMYWYRQDPGQGLRLIYYSQIVNDFQKGDIAEGYSVSREKKESFPLTVTSAQKNPTAFYLCASTLGQGGRQPQHFGDGTRLSIL.

The chain links TRBV29-1 to TRBJ2-7, with 7 nucleotides matching TRBD1. V shed 7 bases, J shed 3 bases, and the junction held 6 bases outside the gene matches. Germline V gene sequence: CDR1 SQVTM, CDR2 ANQGSEA. The CDR3 length is 12 residues. CDR3 amino acids: CSAARDSYEQYF. The CDR3 DNA follows: TGCAGCGCAGCCCGGGACAGCTACGAGCAGTACTTC.

The rearrangement links TRBV6-4 to TRBJ2-3; TRBD2 matches 11 bases. In germline, CDR1 is MRHNA, CDR2 SNTAGT. The CDR3 has 15 residues. V shed 6 bases, J shed 0 bases, and the junction held 2 bases outside the gene matches. CDR3 nucleotide sequence: TGTGCCAGCAGCGGACTAGCGGGTAGCACAGATACGCAGTATTTT. Translated, it gives CASSGLAGSTDTQYF.

The gene calls are TRBV27 and TRBJ2-1; 15 bases are shared with TRBD2. This CDR3 has 19 residues. V lost 7 bases to trimming and J lost 3 bases; unmatched junction nucleotides: 13. Germline CDR1 is MNHEY and CDR2 is SMNVEV (reference sequence). The CDR3 region is CASNPGLAGGEGLYNEQFF. In DNA, the CDR3 is TGTGCCAGCAATCCCGGACTAGCGGGGGGGGAGGGTCTCTACAATGAGCAGTTCTTC.

V and J are TRBV6-5 and TRBJ2-7, with unresolved D. Germline CDR1 is MNHEY and CDR2 is SVGAGI. The CDR3 sequence is 15 residues long. The V gene lost 7 bases and the J gene lost 9 bases, with 25 bases spanning the gap. DNA of the CDR3: TGTGCCAGCACCCGCGATGGGATTACTACGTCGGGGCAGTACTTC. This gives the protein CASTRDGITTSGQYF.

The chain employs TRBV6-5 and TRBJ1-4, with D uncertain. Germline lookup yields CDR1 MNHEY and CDR2 SVGAGI. V was clipped by 6 bases and J by 8 bases, with 16 bases between them. The CDR3 runs to 14 residues. CDR3 DNA: TGTGCCAGCAGCCGAGGGCCCCCTCTCGAAAAACTGTTTTTT. It specifies CASSRGPPLEKLFF.

V is TRBV5-1 and J is TRBJ1-3; a possible D gene is TRBD1 (6 bases). Trimming pared 4 bases from V and 8 bases from J, leaving 22 bases between. The CDR3 runs to 16 residues. The germline V gene encodes CDR1 SGHRS and CDR2 YFSETQ. The CDR3 DNA follows: TGCGCCAGCAGCCCGGATCAGGGGTTTCGGCGAGACACCATATATTTT. This gives the protein CASSPDQGFRRDTIYF.

This rearrangement joins TRBV14 to TRBJ1-2; the D is unclear. The CDR3 totals 12 residues. Trimming stripped 3 bases from V and 6 bases from J, with 8 bases between. Germline CDR1 is SGHDN and CDR2 is FVKESK. The CDR3 spells CASSQGGHGYTF. CDR3 DNA: TGTGCCAGCAGCCAGGGAGGGCATGGCTACACCTTC.

This sequence joins TRBV7-6 and TRBJ1-5, with a weak D call TRBD1 (6 bases). Between the trimmed V and J ends, which lost 1 base and 5 bases, there was a span of 6 bases. Germline CDR1 is SGHVS and CDR2 is FNYEAQ. The CDR3 runs 13 residues. Here the CDR3 DNA reads TGTGCCAGCAGCTTAGGACAGGATCAGCCCCAGCATTTT. Residues: CASSLGQDQPQHF.

The V call is TRBV9, the J call TRBJ2-7, with D possibly being TRBD1 (5 bases). The V gene lost 0 bases and the J gene lost 2 bases, with 9 bases spanning the gap. The CDR3 has 14 residues. The germline V gene has CDR1 SGDLS and CDR2 YYNGEE. CDR3 residues: CASSVGGTTYEQYF. CDR3 sequence (DNA): TGTGCCAGCAGCGTAGGGGGCACGACCTACGAGCAGTACTTC.

The chain combines TRBV7-2 with TRBJ2-5; D might be TRBD2 (7 bases). V was cut by 4 bases and J by 5 bases, with 11 bases left in between. The CDR3 consists of 13 residues. CDR1 is SGHTA, CDR2 FQGNSA, per germline. The CDR3 sequence is CASSSGGVETQYF. The CDR3 DNA follows: TGTGCCAGCAGCTCGGGGGGCGTGGAGACCCAGTACTTC.

The gene calls are TRBV11-2 and TRBJ2-7, with TRBD1 identical over 7 bases. There are 17 residues in the CDR3. The germline CDR1 and CDR2 sequences are SGHAT and FQNNGV. V was clipped by 3 bases and J by 0 bases; unmatched bases: 11. Written as DNA, the CDR3 is TGTGCCAGCAGCTTTGATCCGACAGGGCCGAACTCCTACGAGCAGTACTTC. This gives the protein CASSFDPTGPNSYEQYF.

The V and J genes are TRBV7-8 and TRBJ1-3; D uncertain. Germline lookup yields CDR1 SGHVS and CDR2 FQNEAQ. The CDR3 sequence is 16 residues long. Trimming shortened V by 5 bases and J by 4 bases, and 18 bases separated the two germline ends. CDR3: CASSQAQRRAGNTIYF. The CDR3 DNA reads TGTGCCAGCAGCCAAGCCCAGCGGAGGGCCGGAAACACCATATATTTT.

The chain joins TRBV7-9 to TRBJ2-5; TRBD2 aligns across 9 bases. The CDR3 is 14 residues long. J lost 6 bases, V lost 5 bases, and 7 bases had no gene match. Per germline, CDR1 SEHNR and CDR2 FQNEAQ (reference sequence). The DNA of the CDR3 is TGTGCCAGCAGCACGTATAGCGGGAGTCAGACCCAGTACTTC. This codes for CASSTYSGSQTQYF.

The table lists this clone with a few counts. The V and J genes are TRBV9 and TRBJ1-2; no clear D. Germline CDR1 reads SGDLS; CDR2 reads YYNGEE. Trimming shortened V by 0 bases and J by 3 bases, and 9 bases separated the two germline ends. CDR3 length: 14 residues. CDR3 protein: CASSVAPEYYGYTF. CDR3 sequence (DNA): TGTGCCAGCAGCGTAGCCCCAGAATACTATGGCTACACCTTC.

V usage is TRBV7-3 and J usage is TRBJ1-2; 8 bases are shared with TRBD1. Germline V gives CDR1 SGHTA, CDR2 FQGTGA. This CDR3 spans 14 amino acids. The V segment lost 5 bases and the J segment 7 bases; nucleotides outside the gene matches: 9. The CDR3, as DNA: TGTGCCAGCAGCCCGGCAGGGGGCGAGTCTGGCTACACCTTC. Its translation is CASSPAGGESGYTF. The variable domain in full, completed from reference TRBV7-3 and TRBJ1-2, reads GAGVSQTPSNKVTEKGKYVELRCDPISGHTALYWYRQSLGQGPEFLIYFQGTGAADDSGLPNDRFFAVRPEGSVSTLKIQRTERGDSAVYLCASSPAGGESGYTFGSGTRLTVV.

This chain uses TRBV7-9 with TRBJ2-7; no definite D call. The germline V gene encodes CDR1 SEHNR and CDR2 FQNEAQ (reference sequence). This CDR3 is 16 amino acids long. V gave up 0 bases and J gave up 2 bases, with 14 bases separating them. The CDR3 loop reads CASSLARNSPPYEQYF. CDR3 sequence (DNA): TGTGCCAGCAGCTTAGCGAGGAACAGTCCCCCCTACGAGCAGTACTTC.

The chain has TRBV11-2 and TRBJ2-1, with 8 bases matching TRBD2. Unmatched junction bases numbered 15, after V lost 2 bases and J lost 3 bases. The CDR3 is 19 residues long. The germline V gene has CDR1 SGHAT and CDR2 FQNNGV. The CDR3 is CASSLSSGRAGIFYNEQFF. In DNA form, the CDR3 reads TGTGCCAGCAGCTTATCGTCCGGGAGGGCCGGGATCTTCTACAATGAGCAGTTCTTC. Based on the CDR3 plus reference TRBV11-2 and TRBJ2-1, the full variable domain is EAGVAQSPRYKIIEKRQSVAFWCNPISGHATLYWYQQILGQGPKLLIQFQNNGVVDDSQLPKDRFSAERLKGVDSTLKIQPAKLEDSAVYLCASSLSSGRAGIFYNEQFFGPGTRLTVL.

This clone was found once. The rearrangement uses TRBV4-3 and TRBJ1-1; TRBD1 is a possible D gene (5 bases). The germline gives CDR1 LGHNA, CDR2 YSLEER. V was shortened by 0 bases and J by 4 bases, with 9 bases between the two germline ends. The CDR3 consists of 14 residues. The CDR3 DNA reads as TGCGCCAGCAGCCAAGAATGGGGGGGCACTGAAGCTTTCTTT. Protein: CASSQEWGGTEAFF.

The chain combines TRBV29-1 with TRBJ2-3; 10 bases fit TRBD2. This CDR3 is 16 amino acids long. The V segment lost 4 bases and the J segment 3 bases; nucleotides outside the gene matches: 10. CDR1 SQVTM and CDR2 ANQGSEA come from the germline V gene. This CDR3 reads CSVAPSGSFKTDTQYF. Written as DNA, the CDR3 is TGCAGCGTTGCCCCTAGCGGGAGTTTTAAGACAGATACGCAGTATTTT.

The rearrangement links TRBV29-1 to TRBJ1-2; 7 bases agree with TRBD1. Trimming at V came to 2 bases and at J to 6 bases, leaving 3 bases not matched to a gene. The CDR3 spans 12 residues. Germline CDR1 SQVTM, CDR2 ANQGSEA. CDR3 sequence reads: CSVERDSNGYTF. DNA of the CDR3: TGCAGCGTTGAAAGGGACAGTAATGGCTACACCTTC.

The table lists this clone with a count of one. The rearrangement uses TRBV6-5 and TRBJ2-5; 9 nucleotides align to TRBD1. The germline V gene has CDR1 MNHEY and CDR2 SVGAGI. V dropped 0 bases and J dropped 1; count of bases not matched to a gene: 0. The CDR3 is 15 amino acids. Here the CDR3 DNA reads TGTGCCAGCAGTTACTCGACAGGGGGCCAAGAGACCCAGTACTTC. Translation gives CASSYSTGGQETQYF.

This clone was seen once. V usage is TRBV28 and J usage is TRBJ1-1, with D perhaps TRBD1 (5 bases). CDR3 length: 20 amino acids. V was trimmed by 8 bases and J by 0 bases, leaving 31 bases between them. Germline assignment: CDR1 MDHEN and CDR2 SYDVKM. The CDR3 protein is CASCSLPGKKGLWMNTEAFF. CDR3 nucleotides: TGTGCCAGCTGCTCCCTTCCGGGGAAGAAGGGGTTATGGATGAACACTGAAGCTTTCTTT.

The chain carries TRBV30 and TRBJ2-7; D ambiguous. The CDR3 contains 14 residues. The V end lost 1 base, the J end lost 5 bases, and 15 bases lay between the germline ends. Germline V gene lookup returns CDR1 GTSNPN and CDR2 SVGIG (reference sequence). DNA for the CDR3: TGTGCCTGGAGTGGCTATGGTATGGGCAACGAGCAGTACTTC. Translated: CAWSGYGMGNEQYF.

This clone was detected a few times. The V gene is TRBV5-6, the J gene TRBJ1-5, with TRBD1 matching 8 bases. This CDR3 is 15 amino acids long. The germline CDR1 and CDR2 sequences are SGHDT and YYEEEE. Germline trimming cut 4 bases from V and 3 bases from J; bases unmatched to any gene: 6. The CDR3 reads CASSVGQGLNQPQHF. Written as DNA, the CDR3 is TGTGCCAGCAGCGTCGGACAGGGCCTCAATCAGCCCCAGCATTTT.

The chain uses TRBV6-6 and TRBJ2-2, with TRBD1 matching 9 bases. V was clipped by 2 bases and J by 7 bases; unmatched bases: 8. This CDR3 is 16 amino acids long. CDR1 and CDR2 from the germline V gene are MNHNY and SVGAGI (reference sequence). The CDR3 loop is CASSYDTGGNSGELFF. CDR3 in DNA: TGTGCCAGCAGTTACGATACAGGGGGCAATAGCGGGGAGCTGTTTTTT.

This clone came up once. CDR3 residues: CASSISLLGQRNTEAFF. As DNA, the CDR3 is TGTGCCAGTAGTATATCTCTGCTTGGGCAGAGGAACACTGAAGCTTTCTTT. The chain couples TRBV19 to TRBJ1-1; D call uncertain. The germline V gene has CDR1 LNHDA and CDR2 SQIVND (reference sequence). V was cut by 2 bases and J by 1 base, with 17 bases left in between. The CDR3 length is 17 residues.

The V and J genes are TRBV28 and TRBJ2-5; TRBD2 matches at 9 bases. The CDR3 contains 17 residues. Trimming removed 2 bases from V and 4 bases from J; junction bases left unmatched: 11. CDR1 is MDHEN, CDR2 SYDVKM, per germline. In nucleotides, the CDR3 is TGTGCCAGCAGTTTAAGGCTAGCGGGAAATTCGGGAGAGACCCAGTACTTC. This encodes CASSLRLAGNSGETQYF.

J is TRBJ2-5 and V is TRBV27; D unresolved. Deletions cut 3 bases from V and 4 bases from J, with 15 bases between. The CDR3 consists of 15 residues. Germline V CDR1 and CDR2: MNHEY, SMNVEV (reference sequence). Here the CDR3 DNA reads TGTGCCAGCAGTTTTTCGCGGATCGACTCAGAGACCCAGTACTTC. Protein sequence: CASSFSRIDSETQYF.

This sequence joins TRBV6-1 and TRBJ2-7; D might be TRBD1 (6 bases). CDR3 size: 13 residues. Germline CDR1 reads MNHNS; CDR2 reads SASEGT. Trimming removed 10 bases from V and 3 bases from J, with 16 bases in between. The CDR3 DNA sequence: TGTGCCACTCGACAGGCCGGATACTACGAGCAGTACTTC. It is translated as CATRQAGYYEQYF.